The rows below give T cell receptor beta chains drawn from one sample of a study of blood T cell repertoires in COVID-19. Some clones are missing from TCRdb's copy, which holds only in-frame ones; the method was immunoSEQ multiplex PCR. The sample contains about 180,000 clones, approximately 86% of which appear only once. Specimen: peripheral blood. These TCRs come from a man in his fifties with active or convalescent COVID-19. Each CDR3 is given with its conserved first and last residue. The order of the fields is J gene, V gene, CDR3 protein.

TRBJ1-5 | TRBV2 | CASKGTGGPNQPQHF
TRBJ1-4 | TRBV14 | CASSQVTGGDEKLFF
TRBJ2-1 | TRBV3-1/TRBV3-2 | CASSPRSGGGNEQFF
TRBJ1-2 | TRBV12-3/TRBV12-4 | CASSFTVEQDYTF
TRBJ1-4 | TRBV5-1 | CASSFSGMDEKLFF
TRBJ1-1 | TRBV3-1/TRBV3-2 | CASSPLQGGTEAFF
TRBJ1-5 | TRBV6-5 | CASSRGQGYQPQHF
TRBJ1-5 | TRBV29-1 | CSVVGGGQPQHF
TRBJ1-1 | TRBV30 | CAWSRVHTEAFF
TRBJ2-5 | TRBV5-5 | CASSFVGGYQETQYF
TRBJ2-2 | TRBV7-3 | CASSPYGTGGFGELFF
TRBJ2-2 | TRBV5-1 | CASSFGQGINTGELFF
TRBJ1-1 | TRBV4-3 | CASSQVRGVTEAFF
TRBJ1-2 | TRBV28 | CASSRVFYGYTF
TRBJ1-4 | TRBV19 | CASSPSTGATNEKLFF
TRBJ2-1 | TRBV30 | CAWSPQGVNYNEQFF
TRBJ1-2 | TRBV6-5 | CASSLNWDSAYGYTF
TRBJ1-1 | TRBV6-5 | CASSYSAQAQAFF